This is a list of T cell receptor beta chains from one sample in a study of blood T cell repertoires in COVID-19. Libraries were prepared by immunoSEQ multiplex PCR; TCRdb keeps only in-frame clonotypes and omits some of them. The table has under 300,000 clones, 81% seen once. The sequenced material came from peripheral blood. These TCRs come from a woman aged 55 to 70 with active or convalescent COVID-19. Each CDR3 is given with its conserved first and last residue. Fields, in order: J gene, V gene, D gene, clone size, CDR3 protein, CDR3 DNA. A D gene is named only where the DNA matches it firmly. Size tells how often a clone was seen (once, few, many) or the class of an expanded clone, and some rows leave it out.

>TRBJ1-1|TRBV6-5|TRBD1|.
CASSYSTGVLNTEAFF
TGTGCCAGCAGTTACTCGACAGGGGTTCTGAACACTGAAGCTTTCTTT
>TRBJ1-5|TRBV10-3|.|few
CAIKSGRDQPQHF
TGTGCCATCAAGTCTGGGAGAGATCAGCCCCAGCATTTT
>TRBJ1-5|TRBV28|TRBD1|.
CASISPLGTGDNQPQHF
TGTGCCAGCATTTCGCCCCTGGGGACAGGCGACAATCAGCCCCAGCATTTT
>TRBJ2-1|TRBV18|TRBD2|.
CASSQGAGDYNEQFF
TGTGCCAGCTCACAGGGAGCGGGGGACTACAATGAGCAGTTCTTC
>TRBJ2-1|TRBV7-3|TRBD1|.
CASSLTGTGVNEQFF
TGTGCCAGCAGCTTAACTGGGACAGGGGTCAATGAGCAGTTCTTC
>TRBJ2-3|TRBV3-1/TRBV3-2|TRBD2|.
CASSQARGGAADTQYF
TGTGCCAGCAGCCAAGCCCGCGGGGGGGCCGCAGATACGCAGTATTTT
>TRBJ2-2|TRBV5-1|.|once
CASSLAVNMNTGELFF
TGCGCCAGCAGCTTGGCAGTAAACATGAACACCGGGGAGCTGTTTTTT
>TRBJ1-1|TRBV7-9|.|few
CASSSRVNTEAFF
TGTGCCAGCAGCTCCAGGGTAAACACTGAAGCTTTCTTT
>TRBJ2-3|TRBV5-1|TRBD2|.
CASSLAGGQVLDTQYF
TGCGCCAGCAGCTTAGCGGGGGGGCAGGTCTTAGATACGCAGTATTTT
>TRBJ2-7|TRBV30|TRBD1|.
CAWGTGSNEQYF
TGTGCCTGGGGGACAGGGAGTAACGAGCAGTACTTC
>TRBJ1-1|TRBV2|.|.
CASMNDRTLNTEAFF
TGTGCCAGCATGAACGACAGGACCCTGAACACTGAAGCTTTCTTT
>TRBJ2-5|TRBV5-1|TRBD2|.
CASSAGLAVQETQYF
TGCGCCAGCAGCGCGGGACTAGCGGTCCAGGAGACCCAGTACTTC
>TRBJ1-1|TRBV10-3|.|once
CAITRDIGNTEAFF
TGTGCCATCACCCGGGACATTGGGAACACTGAAGCTTTCTTT
>TRBJ2-2|TRBV11-3|TRBD2|.
CASSRTSGGNTGELFF
TGTGCCAGCAGCAGGACTAGCGGGGGAAACACCGGGGAGCTGTTTTTT